These 20 T cell receptor beta chains were all obtained from the same sample, sequenced in a study of cytomegalovirus exposure and HLA in healthy donors. The PCR contained 60 Vbeta and 13 Jbeta primers. Sequenced by immunoSEQ multiplex PCR; TCRdb stores in-frame clones only, minus some. This table holds around 150,000 clones, roughly 85% found once. Material for sequencing was PBMCs. These TCRs come from a woman aged 50 to 60 in good health and CMV-seropositive.

The chain is built from TRBV5-6 and TRBJ2-7, with 9 nucleotides matching TRBD2. The junction had 5 bases not matched to a gene; V was cut back by 6 bases and J by 1 base. Per the germline V gene, CDR1 is SGHDT and CDR2 is YYEEEE. The CDR3 is made up of 14 amino acids. The CDR3 nucleotides read TGTGCCAGCATGCGGACTAGCGTTTCCTACGAGCAGTACTTC. Translation gives CASMRTSVSYEQYF.

The chain carries TRBV6-1 and TRBJ2-1, with D possibly being TRBD2 (6 bases). The CDR3 covers 15 residues. The V gene lost 2 bases and the J gene lost 5 bases, with 13 bases spanning the gap. CDR1 is MNHNS, CDR2 SASEGT, per germline. The CDR3 DNA reads TGTGCCAGCAGTGAATTGGGCGGGACCCACAATGAGCAGTTCTTC. This sequence encodes CASSELGGTHNEQFF.

This clone appeared once. The CDR3 is CASSFPADEKLFF. The CDR3 DNA reads as TGTGCCAGCAGTTTTCCGGCGGATGAAAAACTGTTTTTT. The chain links TRBV28 to TRBJ1-4; D is unclear. Germline CDR1 reads MDHEN; CDR2 reads SYDVKM. This CDR3 comprises 13 residues. The V end was cut by 3 bases, the J end by 6 bases, with 8 bases between. The full variable domain, its missing parts supplied by reference TRBV28 and TRBJ1-4, is DVKVTQSSRYLVKRTGEKVFLECVQDMDHENMFWYRQDPGLGLRLIYFSYDVKMKEKGDIPEGYSVSREKKERFSLILESASTNQTSMYLCASSFPADEKLFFGSGTQLSVL.

This clone was recorded once. The chain uses TRBV4-1 and TRBJ1-2; maybe TRBD1 (6 bases). This CDR3 contains 14 residues. V was trimmed by 0 bases and J by 4 bases, leaving 9 bases between them. Looked up from germline, CDR1 is MGHRA and CDR2 is YSYEKL. CDR3 protein: CASSQERGGYGYTF. DNA for the CDR3: TGCGCCAGCAGCCAAGAAAGGGGGGGCTATGGCTACACCTTC.

V is TRBV28 and J is TRBJ1-5; 9 nucleotides line up with TRBD1. J lost 2 bases, V lost 8 bases, and 7 bases had no gene match. The germline V gene encodes CDR1 MDHEN and CDR2 SYDVKM. This CDR3 comprises 15 residues. The CDR3 coding sequence is TGTGCCAGCCTGGACAGGGGAATGGGCAATCAGCCCCAGCATTTT. It is translated as CASLDRGMGNQPQHF.

This chain links TRBV19 with TRBJ1-4; 9 positions agree with TRBD1. This CDR3 contains 13 residues. CDR1 is LNHDA, CDR2 SQIVND, per germline (reference sequence). V trimming: 4 bases; J trimming: 15 bases; junction bases outside the gene matches: 9. The CDR3, as DNA: TGTGCCAGTAGTACCGGGACAGGGCATTATGTGTTTTTT. Its translation: CASSTGTGHYVFF.

CDR3 amino acids: CATSRDRDRWSNEQFF. CDR3 coding DNA: TGTGCCACCAGCAGAGATCGGGACAGGTGGTCTAATGAGCAGTTCTTC. This sequence joins TRBV15 and TRBJ2-1, with 8 bases fitting TRBD1. The junction had 8 bases not matched to a gene; V was cut back by 0 bases and J by 7 bases. The CDR3 contains 16 residues. Looked up from germline, CDR1 is LNHNV and CDR2 is YYDKDF (reference sequence).

This clone was recorded only once. The gene calls are TRBV4-3 and TRBJ1-1; D ambiguous. Germline CDR1 is LGHNA and CDR2 is YSLEER. The length of the CDR3 is 16 residues. The V end lost 4 bases, the J end lost 0 bases, and 15 bases lay between the germline ends. DNA for the CDR3: TGCGCCAGCAGCCTTACCCTTACAGTAATGAACACTGAAGCTTTCTTT. Residues: CASSLTLTVMNTEAFF.

V gene TRBV27 combines with J gene TRBJ2-7; 10 positions match TRBD1. CDR3 size: 16 residues. Unmatched junction bases numbered 10, after V lost 6 bases and J lost 2 bases. CDR1 MNHEY and CDR2 SMNVEV come from the germline V gene (reference sequence). The CDR3 bases are TGTGCCAGCAGCCTTCCCCAAGGGACAGGGGCCTACGAGCAGTACTTC. Its translation: CASSLPQGTGAYEQYF.

A few counts support this clone. The chain recombines TRBV4-2 with TRBJ2-3; 9 nucleotides line up with TRBD2. The CDR3 is made up of 17 amino acids. Trimming took 2 bases from V and 4 from J; bases not matched to a gene: 10. CDR1 LGHNA and CDR2 YNFKEQ come from the germline V gene. CDR3 nucleotides: TGTGCCAGCAGCCAACGGGGGGGAGCGGGAGGAGCAGATACGCAGTATTTT. Its protein product is CASSQRGGAGGADTQYF.

The chain carries TRBV7-2 and TRBJ1-5; D call uncertain. Germline CDR1 and CDR2: SGHTA and FQGNSA. V was cut by 4 bases and J by 5 bases, with 15 bases left in between. The CDR3 loop spans 15 amino acids. CDR3 DNA: TGTGCCAGCAGCTCGAGGACGGGAGCAGATCAGCCCCAGCATTTT. It specifies CASSSRTGADQPQHF.

This clone was seen a single time. The chain uses TRBV6-4 and TRBJ2-1; TRBD1 matches 8 bases. J gave up 7 bases and V 4 bases, and 3 bases lay outside the gene matches. This CDR3 has 13 amino acids. Germline V lookup: CDR1 MRHNA, CDR2 SNTAGT. Here the CDR3 DNA reads TGTGCCAGCAGTGCCACAGGGGGAAATGAGCAGTTCTTC. Its protein product is CASSATGGNEQFF.

This clone was observed a handful of times. The rearrangement uses TRBV7-9 and TRBJ2-5; no clear D gene. TRBJ2-7 explains the end of the DNA better; the J call may be wrong. This CDR3 region has 14 residues. Germline-derived CDR1 and CDR2 are SEHNR and FQNEAQ (reference sequence). The CDR3 DNA follows: TGTGCCAGCAGCTTAGCGGTAAGCTCCTACGAGCAGTACTTC. This codes for CASSLAVSSYEQYF.

The V and J genes are TRBV4-1 and TRBJ2-3; 14 bases match TRBD2. The CDR3 covers 18 residues. The V gene end was trimmed by 0 bases and the J gene end by 6 bases; junction bases not matched to a gene: 8. Per germline, CDR1 MGHRA and CDR2 YSYEKL. CDR3: CASSQDPGTSGRRDTQYF. CDR3 DNA: TGCGCCAGCAGCCAAGATCCCGGGACTAGCGGGAGAAGGGATACGCAGTATTTT.

Note on this clone: One junction end disagrees with the germline gene, perhaps due to a read error. The rearrangement joins TRBV7-7 to TRBJ2-2; D possibly corresponds to TRBD1 (6 bases). Per the germline V gene, CDR1 is SSHAT and CDR2 is FNYEAQ (reference sequence). There are 15 residues in the CDR3. The CDR3 DNA is TGTGCTAGCAGCCCAATGACAGGGAACACCGGGGAGCTGTTTTTT. Amino acid sequence: CASSPMTGNTGELFF.

This rearrangement joins TRBV6-1 to TRBJ2-5, with TRBD2 identical over 11 bases. V was clipped by 3 bases and J by 5 bases; unmatched bases: 17. In germline, CDR1 is MNHNS, CDR2 SASEGT. The CDR3 totals 19 residues. DNA for the CDR3: TGTGCCAGCAGTGATCTAAATCCGGGACTAGCGGTATTAAGGGAGACCCAGTACTTC. It yields the protein CASSDLNPGLAVLRETQYF.

The chain is built from TRBV29-1 and TRBJ1-2; the D gene is possibly TRBD1 (5 bases). Germline V CDR1 and CDR2: SQVTM, ANQGSEA. Deletions cut 1 base from V and 5 bases from J, with 17 bases between. CDR3 length equals 15 residues. The CDR3 DNA is TGCAGCGTTGAAGGGAGTGGGGGGTCGGGGTATGGCTACACCTTC. The encoded protein is CSVEGSGGSGYGYTF.

The J gene is TRBJ2-7, the V gene TRBV10-2, with a tentative D call TRBD2 (6 bases). Trimming shortened V by 10 bases and J by 2 bases, and 15 bases separated the two germline ends. This CDR3 region has 13 residues. CDR1 is WSHSY and CDR2 is SAAADI in the germline V gene. CDR3 coding DNA: TGCGCCACCGGGCGGGACCGAGCCTACGAGCAGTACTTC. Residues: CATGRDRAYEQYF.

The rearrangement joins TRBV19 to TRBJ2-1, with 10 nucleotides matching TRBD2. There are 16 residues in the CDR3. The ends lost 7 bases at V and 6 bases at J; junction bases unmatched: 12. Per germline, CDR1 LNHDA and CDR2 SQIVND (reference sequence). The CDR3, as DNA: TGTGCCAGTACCCAAATGGCTAGCGGGAGAAGCAATGAGCAGTTCTTC. Its protein is CASTQMASGRSNEQFF.

As for this clone: Relative to the germline gene, one junction end is altered; a read error may explain this. This chain links TRBV4-3 with TRBJ2-7, with 7 positions matching TRBD1. CDR3 length: 16 residues. Germline CDR1 and CDR2: LGHNA and YSLEER. The CDR3 loop is CASSQDHRGQTYEQCF. In DNA form, the CDR3 reads TGCGCCAGCAGCCAAGACCACAGGGGCCAAACCTACGAGCAGTGCTTC.